These 12 T cell receptor beta chains originate from one sample sequenced in a study of post-analysis software for immune sequencing data. Study observations and caveats: Four to six TRBV segments (TRBV5-6, TRBV5-1 and TRBV20-1 among them) occurred more frequently in patients than in controls.

TCR beta libraries were prepared from cDNA with unique molecular identifiers. TCRdb re-called the PCR reads with MiXCR, one entry per CDR3 protein. This sample has about 820,000 distinct CDR3 sequences, with roughly half found just once. Their cognate antigens are unknown. Sequencing was done on a sample of blood. The receptor source for this set is a girl aged 10 to 17 with multiple sclerosis.

V is TRBV6-6 and J is TRBJ1-2, with D uncertain. The germline CDR1 and CDR2 sequences are MNHNY and SVGAGI (reference sequence). The CDR3 contains 12 residues. V gave up 5 bases and J gave up 7 bases, with 11 bases separating them. The CDR3 is CASSTREGGYTF. CDR3 in DNA: TGTGCCAGCAGTACAAGGGAGGGTGGCTACACCTTC.

Ten or more counts support this clonotype. One end of the junction is discordant with germline, which a read error may explain. The chain recombines TRBV5-1 with TRBJ1-1; no clear D. The CDR3 runs 13 residues. Germline CDR1 and CDR2: SGHRS and YFSETQ. CDR3 nucleotide sequence: TGTGCCAGCAGCTTAGGTCTGAACACTGAAGCTTTCTTT. Residues: CASSLGLNTEAFF.

The chain links TRBV25-1 to TRBJ2-7, with D unclear. Germline-derived CDR1 and CDR2 are MGHDK and SYGVNS. This CDR3 has 13 residues. V lost 3 bases and J 0 bases, leaving 6 bases between the germline ends. CDR3 bases: TGTGCCAGCAGTGAGGCTAGCTCCTACGAGCAGTACTTC. Amino acid sequence: CASSEASSYEQYF.

The chain links TRBV12-3 or TRBV12-4 to TRBJ2-5; TRBD1 aligns across 7 bases. Trimming took 5 bases from V and 3 from J; bases not matched to a gene: 6. The CDR3 consists of 14 residues. Here the CDR3 DNA reads TGTGCCAGCAGTGCGGCCGGACAGGAAGAGACCCAGTACTTC. Translation gives CASSAAGQEETQYF.

The chain couples TRBV5-6 to TRBJ2-3, with 9 bases fitting TRBD2. The CDR3 runs 16 residues. V shed 4 bases and J 4 bases; nucleotides not matched to a gene: 10. The germline V gene encodes CDR1 SGHDT and CDR2 YYEEEE. The CDR3 spells CASSGGTSYGPDTQYF. The CDR3 DNA reads TGTGCCAGCAGCGGAGGGACTAGCTATGGCCCAGATACGCAGTATTTT.

The J gene is TRBJ2-1, the V gene TRBV2; TRBD1 agrees at 9 bases. The germline V gene encodes CDR1 SNHLY and CDR2 FYNNEI. J lost 16 bases, V lost 3 bases, and 10 bases had no gene match. This CDR3 spans 13 amino acids. The CDR3 reads CASSEVPGQGQFF. The CDR3 DNA reads as TGTGCCAGCAGTGAGGTCCCGGGACAGGGCCAATTCTTC.

The rearrangement joins TRBV11-2 to TRBJ2-3; 12 bases align to TRBD2. V trimming: 4 bases; J trimming: 4 bases; junction bases outside the gene matches: 9. Germline lookup yields CDR1 SGHAT and CDR2 FQNNGV. This CDR3 spans 17 amino acids. This CDR3 is CASSYAKTSGRPDTQYF. CDR3 DNA: TGTGCCAGCAGCTACGCCAAAACTAGCGGGAGGCCAGATACGCAGTATTTT.

This clonotype showed up just a few times. The chain links TRBV5-1 to TRBJ2-3; D call uncertain. Trimming stripped 0 bases from V and 5 bases from J, with 4 bases between. Germline CDR1 SGHRS, CDR2 YFSETQ. This CDR3 has 12 residues. CDR3 protein: CASSLVLDTQYF. CDR3 DNA sequence: TGCGCCAGCAGCTTGGTTCTAGATACGCAGTATTTT.

The rearrangement links TRBV3-1 to TRBJ2-1; D perhaps matches TRBD1 (5 bases). The CDR3 is 18 amino acids. Looked up from germline, CDR1 is LGHDT and CDR2 is YNNKEL (reference sequence). The V gene lost 0 bases and the J gene lost 0 bases, with 15 bases spanning the gap. CDR3 in amino acids: CASSQEGRTLSSYNEQFF. The CDR3 DNA sequence: TGTGCCAGCAGCCAAGAGGGGCGTACGCTGAGCTCCTACAATGAGCAGTTCTTC.

This clonotype showed up just a few times. The genes are TRBV11-2 and TRBJ2-6; D perhaps matches TRBD1 (5 bases). The germline gives CDR1 SGHAT, CDR2 FQNNGV. V was cut by 1 base and J by 2 bases, with 9 bases left in between. The CDR3 has 16 residues. The chain's CDR3 is CASSLVARAGANVLTF. The CDR3 DNA follows: TGTGCCAGCAGCTTAGTCGCCAGGGCTGGGGCCAACGTCCTGACTTTC. Looking up the rest from reference TRBV11-2 and TRBJ2-6 gives the full variable domain: EAGVAQSPRYKIIEKRQSVAFWCNPISGHATLYWYQQILGQGPKLLIQFQNNGVVDDSQLPKDRFSAERLKGVDSTLKIQPAKLEDSAVYLCASSLVARAGANVLTFGAGSRLTVL.

This clonotype was observed a handful of times. J is TRBJ2-7 and V is TRBV7-8; no clear D. This CDR3 spans 14 amino acids. V gave up 3 bases and J gave up 3 bases, with 12 bases separating them. Germline CDR1 SGHVS, CDR2 FQNEAQ. CDR3 nucleotide sequence: TGTGCCAGCAGCTTCAACTCTCTGAACTACGAGCAGTACTTC. It codes for CASSFNSLNYEQYF.

This clonotype was found many times. One junction end does not reproduce the germline sequence, and a read error may be involved. This chain connects TRBV5-1 to TRBJ2-3; D is undetermined. Germline V gene data show CDR1 as SGHRS and CDR2 as YFSETQ. The CDR3 is made up of 15 amino acids. This CDR3 reads CASSLAGVSTDTQYF. The CDR3 DNA follows: TGTGCCAGCAGCTTAGCCGGCGTTAGCACAGATACGCAGTATTTT.